The 32 T cell receptor beta chains reported below all come from one sample, sequenced in a study of T-cell reconstitution after alpha-beta-depleted transplantation in children. The TCRbeta library was prepared with unique molecular identifiers. Via MiXCR, TCRdb re-called the PCR reads, giving one row per CDR3 protein. Found here are approximately 93,000 distinct CDR3 sequences, roughly 8.3% of them singletons; the top ten hold 6.9%. The material was PBMCs from the stem cell graft donor, obtained from the stem cell graft. These receptors originate from a human donor who donated a stem cell graft to a child with congenital amegakaryocytic thrombocytopenia.

This clonotype showed up many times. The CDR3 reads CASKRGPSTDTQYF. The DNA for the CDR3 is TGCGCCAGCAAGCGAGGGCCCAGCACAGATACGCAGTATTTT. This rearrangement joins TRBV5-1 to TRBJ2-3; TRBD2 is a possible D gene (5 bases). Germline values: CDR1 SGHRS, CDR2 YFSETQ. CDR3 length equals 14 residues. The ends were cut back, 6 bases at V and 0 bases at J, with 11 bases in the middle.

The J gene is TRBJ1-5, the V gene TRBV19; D possibly corresponds to TRBD1 (6 bases). The CDR3 loop spans 15 amino acids. V shed 5 bases and J shed 2 bases, with 13 bases lying between them. Germline V gene data show CDR1 as LNHDA and CDR2 as SQIVND (reference sequence). CDR3 nucleotide sequence: TGTGCCAGTAGTGGAACAGGGATCGGCAATCAGCCCCAGCATTTT. Translated: CASSGTGIGNQPQHF.

The sample holds a few counts of this clonotype. V gene TRBV6-5 combines with J gene TRBJ1-2; D ambiguous. V gave up 4 bases and J gave up 0 bases, with 15 bases separating them. The CDR3 is 16 residues long. Germline V gives CDR1 MNHEY, CDR2 SVGAGI. In DNA form, the CDR3 reads TGTGCCAGCAGTTCGCCCTCGTTACTAGCTAACTATGGCTACACCTTC. Residues: CASSSPSLLANYGYTF.

At least ten counts were recorded for this clonotype. This chain uses TRBV21-1 with TRBJ1-5; the table's TRBD1 call for D was not verified on the DNA. TRBV21-1 is a documented pseudogene. The CDR3 spans 17 residues. The CDR3 spells CASSKAVTGRPYQPQHF. The CDR3 DNA reads as TGTGCCAGCAGCAAAGCGGTGACAGGGCGACCTTATCAGCCCCAGCATTTT.

This clonotype was seen repeatedly, ten times or more. V usage is TRBV29-1 and J usage is TRBJ2-7, with D possibly TRBD2 on 6 matching bases. The germline V gene encodes CDR1 SQVTM and CDR2 ANQGSEA. This CDR3 is built from 11 residues. The V and J ends lost 7 bases and 0 bases respectively, with 7 bases between them. This CDR3 is CSAGSSYEQYF. In nucleotides, the CDR3 is TGCAGCGCCGGGAGCTCCTACGAGCAGTACTTC.

This clonotype was counted many times. J is TRBJ1-1 and V is TRBV4-1, with 8 positions matching TRBD1. The V gene's germline CDR1 is MGHRA and CDR2 YSYEKL. V shed 6 bases, J shed 4 bases, and the junction held 16 bases outside the gene matches. The CDR3 sequence is 17 residues long. Here the CDR3 reads CASRRMGDRREGTEAFF. CDR3 DNA: TGCGCCAGCAGACGCATGGGGGACAGGAGGGAGGGCACTGAAGCTTTCTTT.

This clonotype was recorded at least ten times. The chain joins TRBV20-1 to TRBJ2-3; 8 bases are a match to TRBD2. CDR1 is DFQATT and CDR2 is SNEGSKA in the germline V gene (reference sequence). The CDR3 covers 16 residues. With 4 bases clipped from V and 4 bases from J, the junction kept 13 bases outside the gene matches. The CDR3 DNA reads as TGCAGTGCTACGGGCGGGAGGACTGGTGTTGCAGATACGCAGTATTTT. This gives the protein CSATGGRTGVADTQYF.

In its sample, this clonotype was seen many times. This chain links TRBV5-1 with TRBJ1-2; a possible D gene is TRBD1 (6 bases). This CDR3 has 14 residues. V dropped 3 bases and J dropped 0 bases, with 9 bases sitting between them. In germline, CDR1 is SGHRS, CDR2 YFSETQ. CDR3 bases: TGCGCCAGCAGCTCGGACAGCTCTAACTATGGCTACACCTTC. Protein sequence: CASSSDSSNYGYTF.

This clonotype was detected many times. The chain joins TRBV12-3 or TRBV12-4 to TRBJ2-7; D might be TRBD2 (6 bases). Trimming removed 0 bases from V and 4 bases from J, with 10 bases in between. The CDR3 covers 14 residues. The DNA of the CDR3 is TGTGCCAGCAGTTTAGCGGCGGGACCGTACGAGCAGTACTTC. It specifies CASSLAAGPYEQYF.

This chain joins TRBV7-9 and TRBJ1-1; D is undetermined. This CDR3 is 14 amino acids long. V shed 3 bases and J shed 3 bases, with 11 bases lying between them. The germline CDR1 and CDR2 sequences are SEHNR and FQNEAQ (reference sequence). The CDR3 DNA sequence: TGTGCCAGCAGCTTGTCTGGATGGGACACTGAAGCTTTCTTT. This encodes CASSLSGWDTEAFF. The full variable domain, completed using reference TRBV7-9 and TRBJ1-1, is DTGVSQNPRHKITKRGQNVTFRCDPISEHNRLYWYRQTLGQGPEFLTYFQNEAQLEKSRLLSDRFSAERPKGSFSTLEIQRTEQGDSAMYLCASSLSGWDTEAFFGQGTRLTVV.

This clonotype was recorded at least ten times. The chain recombines TRBV5-4 with TRBJ2-1; D is unresolved. Germline CDR1 SGHNT, CDR2 YYREEE (reference sequence). This CDR3 has 11 amino acids. Trimming pared 4 bases from V and 7 bases from J, leaving 6 bases between. The CDR3 DNA reads as TGTGCCAGCAGCGGTGGGAATGAGCAGTTCTTC. This sequence encodes CASSGGNEQFF.

This clonotype was observed many times. This chain uses TRBV5-1 with TRBJ1-1, with no clear D. This CDR3 has 13 amino acids. Trimming stripped 2 bases from V and 4 bases from J, with 9 bases between. From germline, CDR1 is SGHRS and CDR2 YFSETQ. The CDR3 here is CASSFSGSTEAFF. CDR3 nucleotide sequence: TGCGCCAGCAGCTTTTCAGGTTCCACTGAAGCTTTCTTT.

This clonotype appeared many times. This chain uses TRBV20-1 with TRBJ2-3, with a weak D call TRBD1 (5 bases). The CDR3 totals 12 residues. Looked up from germline, CDR1 is DFQATT and CDR2 is SNEGSKA (reference sequence). The CDR3, as DNA: TGCACCCCTGGGGCGAGCACAGATACGCAGTATTTT. This codes for CTPGASTDTQYF.

This clonotype was counted ten times or more. The chain couples TRBV28 to TRBJ2-5, with 12 positions matching TRBD2. The CDR3 is 15 residues long. CDR1 and CDR2 (germline): MDHEN, SYDVKM. The trim removed 3 bases at V and 5 bases at J, leaving 4 bases unmatched. CDR3 sequence: CASSFLAGGLETQYF. CDR3 sequence (DNA): TGTGCCAGCAGTTTCCTAGCGGGAGGGTTGGAGACCCAGTACTTC.

This clonotype was recorded at least ten times. V and J are TRBV27 and TRBJ2-1; D is undetermined. The germline gives CDR1 MNHEY, CDR2 SMNVEV (reference sequence). This CDR3 contains 15 residues. The V end was cut by 4 bases, the J end by 2 bases, with 12 bases between. Written as DNA, the CDR3 is TGTGCCAGCAGTTACGATCACAGTACCTACAATGAGCAGTTCTTC. Translated, it gives CASSYDHSTYNEQFF.

This clonotype was seen repeatedly, ten times or more. This rearrangement joins TRBV4-1 to TRBJ2-7; D is possibly TRBD1 or TRBD2 (5 bases each). Germline-derived CDR1 and CDR2 are MGHRA and YSYEKL. The CDR3 contains 14 residues. Trimming left V 3 bases short and J 4 bases short, with 13 bases between. For the CDR3, the DNA is TGCGCCAGCAGCCAGGGACCCAGAACGTACGAGCAGTACTTC. Translated: CASSQGPRTYEQYF.

In its sample, this clonotype was seen many times. V is TRBV7-8 and J is TRBJ2-7, with unresolved D. There are 14 residues in the CDR3. From germline, CDR1 is SGHVS and CDR2 FQNEAQ. The V end lost 4 bases, the J end lost 2 bases, and 12 bases lay between the germline ends. The CDR3 protein is CASSSEWAPYEQYF. The CDR3 DNA reads as TGTGCCAGCAGCTCCGAGTGGGCCCCCTACGAGCAGTACTTC.

In this sample, this clonotype turned up a few times. The V gene is TRBV29-1, the J gene TRBJ2-3; the match to TRBD2 covers 8 bases. Trimming removed 4 bases from V and 2 bases from J; junction bases left unmatched: 2. The CDR3 is made up of 13 amino acids. Germline V gives CDR1 SQVTM, CDR2 ANQGSEA. The CDR3: CSVVSGNTDTQYF. Here the CDR3 DNA reads TGCAGCGTTGTTAGCGGGAACACAGATACGCAGTATTTT.

In its sample, this clonotype was seen a few times. The chain couples TRBV11-3 to TRBJ2-2; D is possibly TRBD1 or TRBD2 (5 bases each). V shed 5 bases and J shed 2 bases, with 9 bases lying between them. The CDR3 consists of 14 residues. Germline V CDR1 and CDR2: SGHNT, YENEEA. The CDR3 is CASSLGTNTGELFF. CDR3 coding DNA: TGTGCCAGCAGCCTCGGGACCAACACCGGGGAGCTGTTTTTT.

At least ten counts were recorded for this clonotype. The CDR3 spells CASSLLPGAHQETQYF. As DNA, the CDR3 is TGTGCCAGCAGTTTACTCCCAGGCGCCCACCAAGAGACCCAGTACTTC. The chain joins TRBV28 to TRBJ2-5; D call uncertain. The CDR3 spans 16 residues. CDR1 and CDR2 from the germline V gene are MDHEN and SYDVKM. V lost 2 bases, J lost 0 bases, and 13 bases lay in between. The entire variable domain, with the rest obtained from reference TRBV28 and TRBJ2-5, is as follows: DVKVTQSSRYLVKRTGEKVFLECVQDMDHENMFWYRQDPGLGLRLIYFSYDVKMKEKGDIPEGYSVSREKKERFSLILESASTNQTSMYLCASSLLPGAHQETQYFGPGTRLLVL.

The chain has TRBV3-1 and TRBJ2-1; 11 bases line up with TRBD2. V was clipped by 1 base and J by 4 bases; unmatched bases: 3. This CDR3 contains 16 residues. From germline, CDR1 is LGHDT and CDR2 YNNKEL (reference sequence). The CDR3 sequence: CASSQASGRLYNEQFF. The CDR3 DNA reads as TGTGCCAGCAGCCAAGCTAGCGGGAGGTTGTACAATGAGCAGTTCTTC.

This chain connects TRBV7-3 to TRBJ2-1, with 9 bases that match TRBD2. The junction had 6 bases not matched to a gene; V was cut back by 2 bases and J by 7 bases. The CDR3 extends over 15 amino acids. Germline CDR1 SGHTA, CDR2 FQGTGA. The CDR3, as DNA: TGTGCCAGCAGCTTATGGCGGGAGGGCCCAAATGAGCAGTTCTTC. It specifies CASSLWREGPNEQFF.

This clonotype was recorded at least ten times. The CDR3 spells CSARDMGLAGVNEQFF. In DNA form, the CDR3 reads TGCAGTGCTAGAGACATGGGGCTAGCGGGGGTGAATGAGCAGTTCTTC. The chain has TRBV20-1 and TRBJ2-1; TRBD2 matches 10 bases. The CDR3 has 16 residues. In germline, CDR1 is DFQATT, CDR2 SNEGSKA (reference sequence). With 0 bases clipped from V and 7 bases from J, the junction kept 9 bases outside the gene matches.

At least ten counts were recorded for this clonotype. The CDR3 protein is CASSSPGGRGSGREQYF. CDR3 nucleotides: TGTGCCAGCAGTTCCCCCGGGGGTAGGGGATCGGGTAGGGAGCAGTACTTC. The chain carries TRBV28 and TRBJ2-7; maybe TRBD2 (6 bases). CDR1 MDHEN and CDR2 SYDVKM come from the germline V gene. V was pared by 4 bases and J by 7 bases, with 26 bases between. The CDR3 covers 17 residues.

The chain uses TRBV12-3 or TRBV12-4 and TRBJ2-2, with TRBD1 as a possible D gene (6 bases). Trimming removed 6 bases at V and 5 bases at J, with 16 bases between. This CDR3 spans 15 amino acids. The CDR3 DNA reads TGTGCCAGCAGCCCCCAGGGGTTAATAACCGGGGAGCTGTTTTTT. Amino acids: CASSPQGLITGELFF.

The V and J genes are TRBV11-3 and TRBJ1-5; D gene uncertain. Trimming took 0 bases from V and 4 from J, leaving 10 bases between them. This CDR3 contains 15 residues. Per germline, CDR1 SGHNT and CDR2 YENEEA. The CDR3, as DNA: TGTGCCAGCAGCTTAGATCCGATAGGGAATCAGCCCCAGCATTTT. Amino acid sequence: CASSLDPIGNQPQHF.

This clonotype was picked up a small number of times. The chain is built from TRBV13 and TRBJ2-5; possible D gene TRBD1, 6 bases. Trimming shortened V by 4 bases and J by 3 bases, and 12 bases separated the two germline ends. The CDR3 spans 14 residues. Germline V gene data show CDR1 as PRHDT and CDR2 as FYEKMQ (reference sequence). CDR3 residues: CASSWAAGEETQYF. The CDR3 DNA reads TGTGCCAGCAGCTGGGCGGCAGGGGAAGAGACCCAGTACTTC.

In this sample, this clonotype turned up many times. This chain joins TRBV29-1 and TRBJ2-5, with D perhaps matching TRBD1 (6 bases). The CDR3 sequence is 13 residues long. The V and J ends lost 8 bases and 4 bases respectively, with 17 bases between them. Germline loops: CDR1 SQVTM, CDR2 ANQGSEA. CDR3 amino acids: CSTSGDGRETQYF. DNA for the CDR3: TGCAGCACATCAGGGGATGGGCGAGAGACCCAGTACTTC.

This clonotype was observed many times. This sequence joins TRBV20-1 and TRBJ2-3; 7 nucleotides match TRBD1. V was pared by 5 bases and J by 7 bases, with 12 bases of the junction left unmatched. In germline, CDR1 is DFQATT, CDR2 SNEGSKA (reference sequence). The CDR3 spans 14 residues. CDR3: CSAEDRYLTYTQYF. CDR3 in DNA: TGCAGTGCTGAGGACAGGTATCTCACGTATACGCAGTATTTT.

This clonotype showed up just a few times. The chain couples TRBV10-1 to TRBJ2-1; D not certain. Germline CDR1 and CDR2: WNHNN and SYGVQD (reference sequence). CDR3 length equals 14 residues. Trimming took off 2 bases at V and 5 bases at J, with 10 bases between the two ends. The CDR3 bases are TGCGCCAGCAGTGAGGGTGTGGTCGACAATGAGCAGTTCTTC. It codes for CASSEGVVDNEQFF.

This clonotype was observed many times. Here the CDR3 reads CSARVSQLQETQYF. The CDR3 nucleotides read TGCAGTGCTAGAGTTTCGCAGCTACAAGAGACCCAGTACTTC. This sequence joins TRBV20-1 and TRBJ2-5; no clear D. The V gene's germline CDR1 is DFQATT and CDR2 SNEGSKA (reference sequence). This CDR3 has 14 amino acids. Trimming stripped 1 base from V and 2 bases from J, with 11 bases between.

This clonotype has at least ten counts. The chain uses TRBV29-1 and TRBJ1-2, with TRBD1 as a possible D gene (6 bases). The germline V and J ends were trimmed by 7 bases and 4 bases, with 16 bases remaining between them. The CDR3 runs 13 residues. CDR1 is SQVTM, CDR2 ANQGSEA, per germline. CDR3 sequence: CSAVRGAGYGYTF. CDR3 sequence (DNA): TGCAGCGCGGTTCGGGGGGCCGGCTATGGCTACACCTTC.